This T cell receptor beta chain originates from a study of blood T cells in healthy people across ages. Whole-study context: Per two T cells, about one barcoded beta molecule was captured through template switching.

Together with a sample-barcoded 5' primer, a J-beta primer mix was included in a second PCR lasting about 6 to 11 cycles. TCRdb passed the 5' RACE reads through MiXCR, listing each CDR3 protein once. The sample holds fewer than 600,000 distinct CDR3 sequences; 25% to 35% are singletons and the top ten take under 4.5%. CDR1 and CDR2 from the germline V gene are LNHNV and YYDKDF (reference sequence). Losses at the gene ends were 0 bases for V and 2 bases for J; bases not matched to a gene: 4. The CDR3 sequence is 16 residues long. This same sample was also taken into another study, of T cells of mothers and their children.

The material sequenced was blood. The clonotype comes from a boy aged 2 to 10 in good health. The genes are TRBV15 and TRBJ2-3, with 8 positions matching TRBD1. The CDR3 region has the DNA TGTGCCACCAGCAGAGACCAGGGGGCTCTCACAGATACGCAGTATTTT. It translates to CATSRDQGALTDTQYF.